The sequence of this T cell receptor beta chain was determined in a study of blood T cell repertoires in COVID-19. As for the study in general: Material from acute and convalescent COVID-19 was sourced from the United States, Italy and Spain. T cells, B-cell-depleted T cells, or PBMCs provided the cDNA or gDNA that served as material.

Original processing notes: By means of reference gene primer amplification, nucleated cell counts were estimated. The protocol was immunoSEQ multiplex PCR, while the TCRdb copy is restricted to in-frame clones and leaves out a portion. The V and J calls and the clone size are those of that table, but D and trimming were determined from the DNA. The sample shows nearly 35,000 clones, about 90% of them seen only once. CDR1 is MNHNY, CDR2 SVGAGI, per germline (reference sequence). Trimming removed 2 bases at V and 5 bases at J, with 12 bases between. This CDR3 region has 14 residues. Material for sequencing was peripheral blood. The chain combines TRBV6-6 with TRBJ1-1; D gene ambiguous. The clonotype was recovered from a human donor in a cohort sampled during active COVID-19. The CDR3 sequence is CASSYPGLSTEAFF. The CDR3 DNA sequence: TGTGCCAGCAGTTACCCGGGTCTGTCTACTGAAGCTTTCTTT.